This passage covers 28 T cell receptor beta chains from one sample sequenced in a study of shared clonotypes between healthy human individuals. The assay was immunoSEQ multiplex PCR, and TCRdb's table has in-frame clones only and misses some. The sample records some 1.5 million clones, 95% to 99% being singletons. The specimen was naive CD4+ T cells sorted from blood. Subset noted: CD45RA+ positively selected. The receptors here all came from a man under 40 in good health.

The CDR3 region is CASSSRTSGGGSYNEQFF. The DNA for the CDR3 is TGTGCCAGCAGCTCTCGGACTAGCGGAGGGGGCTCCTACAATGAGCAGTTCTTC. This chain links TRBV9 with TRBJ2-1; 10 bases are a match to TRBD2. CDR1 is SGDLS and CDR2 is YYNGEE in the germline V gene. The CDR3 spans 18 residues. J lost 0 bases, V lost 4 bases, and 10 bases had no gene match.

This chain links TRBV28 with TRBJ2-2; TRBD1 aligns across 7 bases. The CDR3 has 16 amino acids. Germline values: CDR1 MDHEN, CDR2 SYDVKM. V lost 6 bases and J lost 5; bases outside the gene matches: 12. The CDR3 region has the DNA TGTGCCAGCAGGATCTACGGGTCAGGGGGAACCGGGGAGCTGTTTTTT. The encoded protein is CASRIYGSGGTGELFF.

This sequence joins TRBV30 and TRBJ2-3; 10 bases line up with TRBD2. Germline CDR1 and CDR2: GTSNPN and SVGIG (reference sequence). The CDR3 totals 17 residues. The trim removed 0 bases at V and 2 bases at J, leaving 8 bases unmatched. The CDR3 nucleotides are TGTGCCTGGAGTGTACTCCGGACTAGCGGCTACACAGATACGCAGTATTTT. This gives the protein CAWSVLRTSGYTDTQYF.

J is TRBJ2-7 and V is TRBV28; the match to TRBD1 covers 10 bases. The length of the CDR3 is 15 residues. J lost 2 bases, V lost 2 bases, and 3 bases had no gene match. The germline gives CDR1 MDHEN, CDR2 SYDVKM. CDR3 sequence reads: CASSLPDRGAYEQYF. The DNA of the CDR3 is TGTGCCAGCAGTTTACCGGACAGGGGGGCCTACGAGCAGTACTTC.

The chain joins TRBV12-5 to TRBJ1-2; D unresolved. CDR1 LGHNT and CDR2 FRNRAP come from the germline V gene. The CDR3 consists of 12 residues. The ends were cut back, 4 bases at V and 5 bases at J, with 8 bases in the middle. CDR3 region: CASGSDSYGYTF. Written as DNA, the CDR3 is TGTGCTAGTGGTTCTGATTCTTATGGCTACACCTTC.

This clone came up once. The chain uses TRBV6-1 and TRBJ2-7; D is unresolved. The CDR3 runs to 15 residues. In germline, CDR1 is MNHNS, CDR2 SASEGT. The V and J ends lost 1 base and 3 bases respectively, with 13 bases between them. CDR3 residues: CASSEGGHNIYEQYF. CDR3 DNA sequence: TGTGCCAGCAGTGAAGGGGGTCACAACATCTACGAGCAGTACTTC.

The rearrangement links TRBV7-2 to TRBJ2-1, with unresolved D. The V end was cut by 10 bases, the J end by 2 bases, with 15 bases between. This CDR3 is built from 14 residues. In germline, CDR1 is SGHTA, CDR2 FQGNSA. The CDR3 coding sequence is TGTGCCATCACATACCGGGCCACCTACAATGAGCAGTTCTTC. This sequence encodes CAITYRATYNEQFF.

The chain couples TRBV9 to TRBJ2-2; perhaps TRBD2 as D (6 bases). This CDR3 has 16 amino acids. The germline CDR1 and CDR2 sequences are SGDLS and YYNGEE. The V and J ends lost 2 bases and 5 bases respectively, with 16 bases between them. This CDR3 reads CASSVGLPIGTGELFF. Here the CDR3 DNA reads TGTGCCAGCAGCGTCGGACTACCGATCGGGACCGGGGAGCTGTTTTTT.

As concerns this clone: This specimen includes other DNA sequences encoding the same CDR3. V is TRBV5-1 and J is TRBJ2-1; 12 nucleotides match TRBD2. The ends lost 7 bases at V and 1 base at J; junction bases unmatched: 3. The CDR3 runs to 15 residues. CDR1 is SGHRS and CDR2 is YFSETQ in the germline V gene. The CDR3 region is CASRLAGVSYNEQFF. CDR3 nucleotides: TGCGCCAGCCGACTAGCGGGAGTTTCCTACAATGAGCAGTTCTTC.

The chain combines TRBV28 with TRBJ1-5; 10 nucleotides line up with TRBD1. Trimming removed 6 bases from V and 7 bases from J; junction bases left unmatched: 6. The CDR3 has 14 amino acids. Germline V CDR1 and CDR2: MDHEN, SYDVKM. CDR3 nucleotide sequence: TGTGCCAGCAGCCCGGGACAGGGGAAGCAGCCCCAGCATTTT. Translated: CASSPGQGKQPQHF. The full variable domain, with the rest looked up from reference TRBV28 and TRBJ1-5, is DVKVTQSSRYLVKRTGEKVFLECVQDMDHENMFWYRQDPGLGLRLIYFSYDVKMKEKGDIPEGYSVSREKKERFSLILESASTNQTSMYLCASSPGQGKQPQHFGDGTRLSIL.

The chain is built from TRBV5-5 and TRBJ2-7; TRBD2 is a possible D gene (5 bases). The germline gives CDR1 SGHKS, CDR2 YYEKEE (reference sequence). The CDR3 consists of 14 residues. Trimming stripped 6 bases from V and 5 bases from J, with 18 bases between. The CDR3 protein is CASTPTGSLNEQYF. As DNA, the CDR3 is TGTGCCAGCACCCCGACGGGGTCACTGAACGAGCAGTACTTC.

The chain joins TRBV27 to TRBJ2-6; 7 bases line up with TRBD1. V dropped 3 bases and J dropped 3; count of bases not matched to a gene: 2. This CDR3 spans 15 amino acids. In germline, CDR1 is MNHEY, CDR2 SMNVEV (reference sequence). In DNA form, the CDR3 reads TGTGCCAGCAGTTTTGACAGGGTTGGGGCCAACGTCCTGACTTTC. It codes for CASSFDRVGANVLTF.

The chain recombines TRBV7-3 with TRBJ2-1, with D perhaps given as TRBD1 or TRBD2 (5 bases each). V shed 5 bases and J shed 4 bases, with 12 bases lying between them. Germline CDR1 and CDR2: SGHTA and FQGTGA. This CDR3 is built from 14 residues. The CDR3, as DNA: TGTGCCAGCAGCCCGGGGACGCTATACAATGAGCAGTTCTTC. Its protein is CASSPGTLYNEQFF.

The chain combines TRBV7-3 with TRBJ2-2; 8 nucleotides align to TRBD2. CDR3 length: 14 residues. J lost 4 bases, V lost 5 bases, and 3 bases had no gene match. Germline V lookup: CDR1 SGHTA, CDR2 FQGTGA. The CDR3 nucleotides read TGTGCCAGCAGCCAAGGGACTAGCACCGGGGAGCTGTTTTTT. As protein: CASSQGTSTGELFF. Supplemented by reference TRBV7-3 and TRBJ2-2, the full variable domain reads GAGVSQTPSNKVTEKGKYVELRCDPISGHTALYWYRQSLGQGPEFLIYFQGTGAADDSGLPNDRFFAVRPEGSVSTLKIQRTERGDSAVYLCASSQGTSTGELFFGEGSRLTVL.

J is TRBJ2-7 and V is TRBV5-1, with D hard to call. Trimming removed 0 bases at V and 1 base at J, with 11 bases between. Germline lookup yields CDR1 SGHRS and CDR2 YFSETQ. The CDR3 is 15 amino acids. CDR3 coding DNA: TGCGCCAGCAGCTTGGACATCCTGAGTTCCTACGAGCAGTACTTC. Translating gives CASSLDILSSYEQYF.

This sequence joins TRBV14 and TRBJ1-1; possible D gene TRBD1, 5 bases. Per germline, CDR1 SGHDN and CDR2 FVKESK. The germline V and J ends were trimmed by 4 bases and 3 bases, with 15 bases remaining between them. The CDR3 spans 15 residues. CDR3: CASSLRPGGYTEAFF. The DNA of the CDR3 is TGTGCCAGCAGCCTAAGACCGGGGGGGTACACTGAAGCTTTCTTT.

This clone has a single count. The chain links TRBV30 to TRBJ1-2, with unresolved D. The CDR3 loop spans 17 amino acids. The V end lost 2 bases, the J end lost 0 bases, and 19 bases lay between the germline ends. CDR1 and CDR2 (germline): GTSNPN, SVGIG (reference sequence). The CDR3 nucleotides are TGTGCCTGGAGTCCGCCGGGCCTCACCGGTTCTAACTATGGCTACACCTTC. Protein: CAWSPPGLTGSNYGYTF.

This clone has a single count. The chain recombines TRBV5-1 with TRBJ2-3, with D hard to call. Trimming removed 0 bases at V and 0 bases at J, with 5 bases between. Germline V gene lookup returns CDR1 SGHRS and CDR2 YFSETQ. The CDR3 totals 14 residues. The CDR3 bases are TGCGCCAGCAGCTTGGAAGTGAGCACAGATACGCAGTATTTT. It translates to CASSLEVSTDTQYF.

This clone came up once. CDR3 DNA sequence: TGTGCCACTCAACCCCAACTAGCGGGAGCATACAATGAGCAGTTCTTC. It yields the protein CATQPQLAGAYNEQFF. V gene TRBV10-3 combines with J gene TRBJ2-1; 11 nucleotides match TRBD2. Trimming took 10 bases from V and 4 from J; bases not matched to a gene: 12. The CDR3 has 16 amino acids. Germline V gene lookup returns CDR1 ENHRY and CDR2 SYGVKD.

The chain uses TRBV28 and TRBJ1-1; D is undetermined. The CDR3 sequence is 12 residues long. With 2 bases removed from V and 5 bases from J, the gap between germline ends came to 6 bases. Germline lookup yields CDR1 MDHEN and CDR2 SYDVKM. CDR3 loop: CASSLATTEAFF. For the CDR3, the DNA is TGTGCCAGCAGTTTAGCCACAACTGAAGCTTTCTTT.

J is TRBJ2-3 and V is TRBV7-7; D unclear. Per germline, CDR1 SSHAT and CDR2 FNYEAQ (reference sequence). The ends were cut back, 2 bases at V and 6 bases at J, with 9 bases in the middle. This CDR3 has 13 residues. The CDR3 coding sequence is TGTGCCAGCAGCTTAACTCCCTGGGATACGCAGTATTTT. This codes for CASSLTPWDTQYF.

Concerning this clone itself: Additional DNA sequences in this sample encode the identical CDR3. The chain links TRBV7-9 to TRBJ2-1; 12 nucleotides line up with TRBD2. After removal of 2 bases from V and 5 bases from J, the junction contained 1 base not matched to a gene. Germline CDR1 SEHNR, CDR2 FQNEAQ (reference sequence). The CDR3 runs to 15 residues. CDR3 protein: CASSLRTSGDNEQFF. The CDR3 bases are TGTGCCAGCAGCTTAAGGACTAGCGGGGACAATGAGCAGTTCTTC.

This chain links TRBV2 with TRBJ2-7; D may correspond to TRBD1 or TRBD2 (6 bases each). Germline V gene data show CDR1 as SNHLY and CDR2 as FYNNEI. There are 16 residues in the CDR3. The V end was cut by 4 bases, the J end by 3 bases, with 19 bases between. In DNA, the CDR3 is TGTGCCAGCAGTGGTGGGGAAGGGGGGCGCTTCTACGAGCAGTACTTC. Encoded protein: CASSGGEGGRFYEQYF.

V and J are TRBV5-1 and TRBJ2-7, with a tentative D call TRBD2 (5 bases). Germline assignment: CDR1 SGHRS and CDR2 YFSETQ. The CDR3 consists of 16 residues. Trimming shortened V by 0 bases and J by 0 bases, and 13 bases separated the two germline ends. In nucleotides, the CDR3 is TGCGCCAGCAGCTTGGGTTTGTCGGGGAACTCCTACGAGCAGTACTTC. It yields the protein CASSLGLSGNSYEQYF.

Only one count was recorded for this clone. The chain is built from TRBV10-3 and TRBJ1-5, with a tentative D call TRBD1 (5 bases). In germline, CDR1 is ENHRY, CDR2 SYGVKD. The ends were cut back, 5 bases at V and 7 bases at J, with 15 bases in the middle. This CDR3 has 14 residues. The chain's CDR3 is CAISPSQGGQPQHF. CDR3 DNA sequence: TGTGCCATCAGTCCAAGCCAGGGAGGACAGCCCCAGCATTTT.

This clone has a handful of counts. Different DNA sequences within this sample yield the same CDR3. The rearrangement uses TRBV10-3 and TRBJ2-5; no clear D. CDR1 and CDR2 from the germline V gene are ENHRY and SYGVKD. The CDR3 loop spans 11 amino acids. V dropped 3 bases and J dropped 5 bases, with 4 bases sitting between them. The CDR3 sequence is CAISEGETQYF. For the CDR3, the DNA is TGTGCCATCAGTGAAGGGGAGACCCAGTACTTC.

In the case of this clone: The identical CDR3 is also encoded by other nucleotide sequences in the sample. As DNA, the CDR3 is TGTGCCAGCAGTTCCCGGACAGATACGCAGTATTTT. Its translation: CASSSRTDTQYF. This rearrangement joins TRBV6-5 to TRBJ2-3; D is undetermined. With 4 bases removed from V and 3 bases from J, the gap between germline ends came to 5 bases. The germline gives CDR1 MNHEY, CDR2 SVGAGI. There are 12 residues in the CDR3.

The rearrangement joins TRBV5-1 to TRBJ2-3; the match to TRBD2 covers 11 bases. Germline CDR1 is SGHRS and CDR2 is YFSETQ. V was clipped by 4 bases and J by 3 bases; unmatched bases: 7. The CDR3 covers 16 residues. CDR3 region: CASSLPLAGGTDTQYF. The CDR3 DNA reads TGCGCCAGCAGCCTGCCTCTAGCGGGAGGTACAGATACGCAGTATTTT.